The 25 T cell receptor beta chains listed next were all sequenced from one sample in a study of OX40 agonist ivuxolimab in advanced cancers. Assay: immunoSEQ multiplex PCR; the TCRdb copy retains only in-frame clones and omits some. The repertoire has tens of thousands of clones, about nine tenths of them found once; the top ten carry 16%. This specimen was CD4+ or CD8+ T cells sorted from blood, taken in a trial of the OX40 agonist ivuxolimab. The receptors were sampled from an adult with an advanced solid tumor such as melanoma, head and neck, liver or kidney cancer.

The chain joins TRBV29-1 to TRBJ2-7; the D gene could be TRBD1 or TRBD2 (5 bases each). V lost 5 bases and J 6 bases, leaving 17 bases between the germline ends. This CDR3 contains 13 residues. Germline CDR1 is SQVTM and CDR2 is ANQGSEA. As DNA, the CDR3 is TGCAGCGTTCGGCGAAGCAGGGACGGCGAGCAGTACTTC. This codes for CSVRRSRDGEQYF.

This clone has only one observation. The gene calls are TRBV6-1 and TRBJ2-7, with 7 bases lining up with TRBD1. There are 14 residues in the CDR3. V lost 6 bases to trimming and J lost 0 bases; unmatched junction nucleotides: 5. Germline V CDR1 and CDR2: MNHNS, SASEGT. The CDR3 loop is CASRRTGSSYEQYF. Here the CDR3 DNA reads TGTGCCAGCAGGAGGACAGGCAGCTCCTACGAGCAGTACTTC.

The chain links TRBV7-8 to TRBJ2-6; no clear D. CDR3 length: 16 residues. Trimming removed 3 bases from V and 2 bases from J, with 11 bases in between. CDR1 SGHVS and CDR2 FQNEAQ come from the germline V gene. The CDR3 loop is CASSFIGRTGANVLTF. CDR3 in DNA: TGTGCCAGCAGCTTCATTGGGCGCACTGGGGCCAACGTCCTGACTTTC.

This clone was seen only a few times. The chain is built from TRBV6-1 and TRBJ2-5; D ambiguous. The germline V and J ends were trimmed by 1 base and 0 bases, with 9 bases remaining between them. CDR3 length equals 15 residues. Per germline, CDR1 MNHNS and CDR2 SASEGT. As DNA, the CDR3 is TGTGCCAGCAGTGAAGACCAGATGTACCAAGAGACCCAGTACTTC. Its translation: CASSEDQMYQETQYF.

The chain is built from TRBV29-1 and TRBJ2-1; possibly TRBD1 or TRBD2 for D (6 bases each). The V and J ends lost 8 bases and 10 bases respectively, with 18 bases between them. Germline V gene data show CDR1 as SQVTM and CDR2 as ANQGSEA. The CDR3 loop spans 12 amino acids. The CDR3 protein is CSTRHGGPEQFF. Here the CDR3 DNA reads TGCAGCACCCGTCATGGGGGGCCCGAGCAGTTCTTC.

V is TRBV6-6 and J is TRBJ2-2; D might be TRBD2 (7 bases). Germline V gene lookup returns CDR1 MNHNY and CDR2 SVGAGI (reference sequence). The CDR3 spans 15 residues. The V gene lost 6 bases and the J gene lost 6 bases, with 17 bases spanning the gap. CDR3 DNA sequence: TGTGCCAGCAGGGGGACACCCGCGGGGGCCGGGGAGCTGTTTTTT. Translated: CASRGTPAGAGELFF.

For this clone: The same CDR3 can be traced to other DNA sequences in this sample. The rearrangement uses TRBV20-1 and TRBJ2-7; D is uncertain. The CDR3 is 10 amino acids. V was trimmed by 2 bases and J by 4 bases, leaving 3 bases between them. Germline V lookup: CDR1 DFQATT, CDR2 SNEGSKA (reference sequence). CDR3 in amino acids: CSARSYEQYF. In nucleotides, the CDR3 is TGCAGTGCTAGAAGTTACGAGCAGTACTTC.

This clone was seen a few times. V gene TRBV15 combines with J gene TRBJ2-7; D is unclear. Germline assignment: CDR1 LNHNV and CDR2 YYDKDF (reference sequence). V lost 8 bases and J lost 6, with 17 bases in between. The CDR3 has 13 residues. CDR3 amino acids: CATQQYGVSEQYF. The CDR3 DNA sequence: TGTGCCACCCAGCAGTACGGAGTGTCCGAGCAGTACTTC.

The rearrangement uses TRBV7-9 and TRBJ2-1; the match to TRBD1 covers 7 bases. From germline, CDR1 is SEHNR and CDR2 FQNEAQ (reference sequence). V shed 5 bases and J 8 bases; nucleotides not matched to a gene: 3. The CDR3 sequence is 12 residues long. CDR3 residues: CASSNTGDEQFF. Written as DNA, the CDR3 is TGTGCCAGCAGCAATACAGGGGATGAGCAGTTCTTC.

The chain uses TRBV6-5 and TRBJ2-7; no definite D call. The CDR3 is 14 amino acids. Germline V lookup: CDR1 MNHEY, CDR2 SVGAGI. Trimming took 3 bases from V and 2 from J, leaving 11 bases between them. The CDR3 DNA reads TGTGCCAGCAGTTATCGAGACAAAACCTACGAGCAGTACTTC. Translated: CASSYRDKTYEQYF.

A few counts support this clone. As DNA, the CDR3 is TGTGCCAGTAGTATTAGGGGGGGTAGGAGCGGCACTGAAGCTTTCTTT. Its translation is CASSIRGGRSGTEAFF. The gene calls are TRBV19 and TRBJ1-1; D perhaps matches TRBD1 (6 bases). Germline V lookup: CDR1 LNHDA, CDR2 SQIVND (reference sequence). V dropped 3 bases and J dropped 4 bases, with 18 bases sitting between them. CDR3 length: 16 residues.

The chain combines TRBV7-6 with TRBJ1-2; D remains unclear. In germline, CDR1 is SGHVS, CDR2 FNYEAQ. The V and J ends lost 1 base and 4 bases respectively, with 4 bases between them. This CDR3 is 12 amino acids long. The CDR3, as DNA: TGTGCCAGCAGCTTAGAAGGCTATGGCTACACCTTC. Translation: CASSLEGYGYTF. The full variable domain, with the rest looked up from reference TRBV7-6 and TRBJ1-2, is GAGVSQSPRYKVTKRGQDVALRCDPISGHVSLYWYRQALGQGPEFLTYFNYEAQQDKSGLPNDRFSAERPEGSISTLTIQRTEQRDSAMYRCASSLEGYGYTFGSGTRLTVV.

The V and J genes are TRBV30 and TRBJ2-4, with a tentative D call TRBD1 (5 bases). Germline CDR1 reads GTSNPN; CDR2 reads SVGIG (reference sequence). The V end was cut by 4 bases, the J end by 1 base, with 14 bases between. This CDR3 spans 15 amino acids. The CDR3 sequence is CAWNWAGIAKNIQYF. As DNA, the CDR3 is TGTGCCTGGAATTGGGCAGGGATCGCCAAAAACATTCAGTACTTC.

V is TRBV28 and J is TRBJ2-2; D call uncertain. CDR1 and CDR2 from the germline V gene are MDHEN and SYDVKM. CDR3 length: 14 amino acids. V was trimmed by 8 bases and J by 3 bases, leaving 13 bases between them. CDR3 sequence (DNA): TGTGCCAGCCCCCCACAGATTGACACCGGGGAGCTGTTTTTT. It yields the protein CASPPQIDTGELFF.

Relative to its sample, this clone is large (0.1 to 1%). V gene TRBV30 combines with J gene TRBJ1-2, with D perhaps TRBD1 (5 bases). With 2 bases removed from V and 3 bases from J, the gap between germline ends came to 10 bases. Germline assignment: CDR1 GTSNPN and CDR2 SVGIG (reference sequence). This CDR3 spans 13 amino acids. This CDR3 reads CAWSWGRYYGYTF. CDR3 DNA: TGTGCCTGGAGTTGGGGACGTTACTATGGCTACACCTTC.

The V call is TRBV19, the J call TRBJ2-7; the match to TRBD1 covers 11 bases. Trimming cost V 3 bases and J 4 bases; bases outside gene matches: 2. This CDR3 contains 14 residues. The germline V gene has CDR1 LNHDA and CDR2 SQIVND (reference sequence). The CDR3 protein is CASSMGQGEYEQYF. The CDR3 DNA reads as TGTGCCAGTAGTATGGGACAGGGGGAATACGAGCAGTACTTC.

The rearrangement uses TRBV27 and TRBJ1-4; D call uncertain. The V gene lost 5 bases and the J gene lost 0 bases, with 10 bases spanning the gap. This CDR3 has 15 residues. Germline CDR1 MNHEY, CDR2 SMNVEV (reference sequence). CDR3 loop: CASSPLVPTNEKLFF. In DNA form, the CDR3 reads TGTGCCAGCAGTCCCCTGGTCCCAACTAATGAAAAACTGTTTTTT.

V and J are TRBV5-1 and TRBJ2-7; possibly TRBD1 or TRBD2 for D (5 bases each). The CDR3 covers 15 residues. CDR1 is SGHRS, CDR2 YFSETQ, per germline. Trimming pared 0 bases from V and 4 bases from J, leaving 14 bases between. The chain's CDR3 is CASSLGDPSTYEQYF. The CDR3 bases are TGCGCCAGCAGCTTGGGGGACCCCTCGACTTACGAGCAGTACTTC.

The rearrangement joins TRBV5-1 to TRBJ2-2; 9 bases map to TRBD2. J gave up 6 bases and V 1 base, and 10 bases lay outside the gene matches. This CDR3 has 17 amino acids. The germline CDR1 and CDR2 sequences are SGHRS and YFSETQ. CDR3 in amino acids: CASSLLPSGTPPGELFF. The CDR3 region has the DNA TGCGCCAGCAGCTTGCTGCCTAGCGGGACGCCTCCCGGGGAGCTGTTTTTT.

This chain connects TRBV5-1 to TRBJ2-7; 7 bases are shared with TRBD2. Germline-derived CDR1 and CDR2 are SGHRS and YFSETQ. CDR3 length equals 13 residues. V was pared by 3 bases and J by 5 bases, with 5 bases of the junction left unmatched. The CDR3 nucleotides read TGCGCCAGCAGCTCGAAGGGGAGGGACGAGCAGTACTTC. Amino acids: CASSSKGRDEQYF.

This chain links TRBV18 with TRBJ2-1; D possibly uses TRBD1 or TRBD2 (5 bases each). The germline CDR1 and CDR2 sequences are KGHSH and LQKENI. Trimming removed 6 bases from V and 10 bases from J, with 16 bases in between. There are 13 residues in the CDR3. CDR3 sequence reads: CASSQGLGVEQFF. CDR3 DNA sequence: TGTGCCAGCTCCCAAGGACTGGGGGTGGAGCAGTTCTTC.

CDR3 amino acids: CARGEIGKNIQYF. CDR3 bases: TGTGCCAGGGGGGAGATCGGCAAAAACATTCAGTACTTC. V gene TRBV6-5 combines with J gene TRBJ2-4, with D possibly called TRBD1 or TRBD2 (5 bases each). Germline CDR1 and CDR2: MNHEY and SVGAGI. V lost 9 bases, J lost 3 bases, and 12 bases lay in between. The CDR3 has 13 residues.

This clone was counted a few times. The genes are TRBV10-3 and TRBJ2-2; the D is unclear. This CDR3 comprises 13 residues. The ends were cut back, 4 bases at V and 1 base at J, with 4 bases in the middle. Germline CDR1 and CDR2: ENHRY and SYGVKD. CDR3 DNA sequence: TGTGCCATCAGTGGTAAGAACACCGGGGAGCTGTTTTTT. Translation gives CAISGKNTGELFF.

This rearrangement joins TRBV6-4 to TRBJ2-1, with D maybe TRBD2 (5 bases). Trimming stripped 3 bases from V and 0 bases from J, with 18 bases between. CDR3 length equals 18 residues. Germline V gene data show CDR1 as MRHNA and CDR2 as SNTAGT. For the CDR3, the DNA is TGTGCCAGCAGTGAGAGTTCCGTAAGCGGAAGCTCCTACAATGAGCAGTTCTTC. Translation gives CASSESSVSGSSYNEQFF.

This chain connects TRBV28 to TRBJ1-5; D perhaps matches TRBD1 (6 bases). V dropped 7 bases and J dropped 2 bases, with 12 bases sitting between them. The length of the CDR3 is 14 residues. Per the germline V gene, CDR1 is MDHEN and CDR2 is SYDVKM. CDR3 sequence reads: CASNSGAGNQPQHF. The CDR3 coding sequence is TGTGCCAGCAACTCAGGGGCCGGCAATCAGCCCCAGCATTTT.